The 21 T cell receptor beta chains in this list originate from one sample, sequenced in a study of OX40 agonist ivuxolimab in advanced cancers. The library was built by means of the immunoSEQ multiplex PCR assay. Not all clones reach the TCRdb copy of this immuneACCESS table, which keeps in-frame sequences only. Checked studies attribute under half of the gap to unresolved V genes and leave the rest unexplained. This sample comprises 60,000 to 100,000 clones, roughly four fifths of them detected only once. The leading ten clones occupy more than 0.5% of the sample. The source was CD4+ or CD8+ T cells sorted from blood, collected in a trial of the OX40 agonist ivuxolimab. The receptors shown here come from an adult with an advanced solid tumor such as melanoma, head and neck, liver or kidney cancer.

V is TRBV7-6 and J is TRBJ2-3; tentatively, D is TRBD1 or TRBD2 (6 bases each). The CDR3 contains 14 residues. V was cut by 5 bases and J by 3 bases, with 12 bases left in between. The germline V gene has CDR1 SGHVS and CDR2 FNYEAQ. CDR3 residues: CASSPTGRTDTQYF. The CDR3 DNA reads as TGTGCCAGCAGCCCAACAGGGAGGACAGATACGCAGTATTTT.

This chain connects TRBV7-7 to TRBJ2-5, with TRBD1 as a possible D gene (6 bases). V was clipped by 5 bases and J by 5 bases, with 21 bases between them. Germline V gene sequence: CDR1 SSHAT, CDR2 FNYEAQ (reference sequence). This CDR3 region has 16 residues. CDR3 loop: CASSAGRGWPRETQYF. The CDR3 DNA reads TGTGCCAGCAGCGCAGGCAGGGGTTGGCCCCGCGAGACCCAGTACTTC.

The rearrangement links TRBV19 to TRBJ1-4; D uncertain. Germline V gene sequence: CDR1 LNHDA, CDR2 SQIVND (reference sequence). CDR3 length: 16 amino acids. V gave up 5 bases and J gave up 8 bases, with 21 bases separating them. The CDR3, as DNA: TGTGCCAGTAGTGCCAGCCACGGTCTGGGTGAGGAAAAACTGTTTTTT. Protein sequence: CASSASHGLGEEKLFF.

A few counts support this clone. J is TRBJ2-3 and V is TRBV7-2; a possible D gene is TRBD2 (6 bases). In germline, CDR1 is SGHTA, CDR2 FQGNSA. V lost 1 base to trimming and J lost 10 bases, with 9 bases between them. The CDR3 has 12 residues. The CDR3 coding sequence is TGTGCCAGCAGCTTAGTCCGGGACTCGCAGTATTTT. The encoded protein is CASSLVRDSQYF.

The chain carries TRBV15 and TRBJ1-2; weak D call: TRBD1 (5 bases). Germline-derived CDR1 and CDR2 are LNHNV and YYDKDF (reference sequence). This CDR3 has 15 residues. V lost 3 bases and J lost 6, with 17 bases in between. DNA for the CDR3: TGTGCCACCAGCAGGCCGGGCGAAGGGGTACATGGCTACACCTTC. Protein product: CATSRPGEGVHGYTF.

The rearrangement joins TRBV5-6 to TRBJ2-5, with 8 bases that match TRBD1. Germline V CDR1 and CDR2: SGHDT, YYEEEE. This CDR3 contains 16 residues. J gave up 5 bases and V 2 bases, and 11 bases lay outside the gene matches. In nucleotides, the CDR3 is TGTGCCAGCAGCTTACGTGGCGCAGGGGGCATCGAGACCCAGTACTTC. Its translation: CASSLRGAGGIETQYF.

This clone showed up just a few times. V usage is TRBV9 and J usage is TRBJ1-1; a possible D gene is TRBD1 (6 bases). With 4 bases removed from V and 3 bases from J, the gap between germline ends came to 19 bases. Germline CDR1 reads SGDLS; CDR2 reads YYNGEE. The CDR3 is made up of 16 amino acids. This CDR3 reads CASSPHPGVLDTEAFF. As DNA, the CDR3 is TGTGCCAGCAGCCCACACCCAGGGGTGCTGGACACTGAAGCTTTCTTT.

The chain links TRBV28 to TRBJ2-7; TRBD2 might be the D (6 bases). Germline CDR1 reads MDHEN; CDR2 reads SYDVKM. The CDR3 is made up of 12 amino acids. The V end lost 8 bases, the J end lost 9 bases, and 17 bases lay between the germline ends. The chain's CDR3 is CASRGTALGQYF. CDR3 nucleotide sequence: TGTGCCAGCCGGGGGACGGCCTTGGGGCAGTACTTC.

V usage is TRBV28 and J usage is TRBJ2-7, with 7 bases lining up with TRBD1. Germline lookup yields CDR1 MDHEN and CDR2 SYDVKM. The ends lost 5 bases at V and 7 bases at J; junction bases unmatched: 14. The CDR3 spans 15 residues. This CDR3 is CASSLSTGTLSEQYF. The CDR3 nucleotides read TGTGCCAGCAGTCTCTCGACAGGGACGTTGAGTGAGCAGTACTTC.

V usage is TRBV5-8 and J usage is TRBJ2-1, with D unresolved. Between the trimmed V and J ends, which lost 4 bases and 6 bases, there was a span of 8 bases. The germline gives CDR1 SGHTS, CDR2 YDEGEE. The CDR3 is 12 residues long. CDR3 nucleotide sequence: TGTGCCAGCAGCCCGCCTATCAATGAGCAGTTCTTC. It is translated as CASSPPINEQFF.

The rearrangement joins TRBV6-1 to TRBJ2-7; either TRBD1 or TRBD2 may fit D (5 bases each). The CDR3 has 15 residues. V was shortened by 1 base and J by 2 bases, with 12 bases between the two germline ends. Germline CDR1 is MNHNS and CDR2 is SASEGT. As DNA, the CDR3 is TGTGCCAGCAGTGAAGGGCCGAGGGGAACCTACGAGCAGTACTTC. It yields the protein CASSEGPRGTYEQYF.

This clone was found a few times. This chain links TRBV21-1 with TRBJ1-1; the tabulated D call, TRBD1, remains unverified against the DNA. TRBV21-1 is flagged as a pseudogene. This CDR3 has 21 amino acids. The CDR3 region is CASSKRSQFTRQGVGNTEAFF. DNA for the CDR3: TGTGCCAGCAGCAAAAGGTCACAATTTACACGACAGGGGGTAGGGAACACTGAAGCTTTCTTT.

This clone was recorded once. The CDR3 sequence: CASSSTGRNQPQHF. The CDR3 DNA is TGTGCCAGCAGCTCTACAGGGAGGAATCAGCCCCAGCATTTT. The chain employs TRBV7-2 and TRBJ1-5, with D possibly being TRBD1 (6 bases). The CDR3 runs to 14 residues. CDR1 and CDR2 (germline): SGHTA, FQGNSA. V was pared by 4 bases and J by 4 bases, with 11 bases between.

The chain employs TRBV30 and TRBJ1-5, with D tentatively TRBD1 (5 bases). This CDR3 has 16 amino acids. Per germline, CDR1 GTSNPN and CDR2 SVGIG (reference sequence). Between the trimmed V and J ends, which lost 0 bases and 2 bases, there was a span of 14 bases. The CDR3 sequence: CAWSVAGVSGNQPQHF. The CDR3 region has the DNA TGTGCCTGGAGTGTAGCGGGGGTTAGTGGCAATCAGCCCCAGCATTTT.

This clone showed up just once. The V and J genes are TRBV19 and TRBJ1-2; D might be TRBD1 (6 bases). This CDR3 contains 18 residues. Germline CDR1 reads LNHDA; CDR2 reads SQIVND (reference sequence). V gave up 5 bases and J gave up 0 bases, with 22 bases separating them. CDR3 region: CASSSYLGTYNPNYGYTF. The CDR3 DNA reads as TGTGCCAGTAGTTCCTACCTCGGGACATATAACCCTAACTATGGCTACACCTTC.

The chain has TRBV5-1 and TRBJ1-2, with no clear D. The germline V gene encodes CDR1 SGHRS and CDR2 YFSETQ. Trimming stripped 2 bases from V and 6 bases from J, with 5 bases between. This CDR3 contains 11 residues. The CDR3 loop is CASSLTDGYTF. The CDR3 DNA sequence: TGCGCCAGCAGCTTAACCGATGGCTACACCTTC.

This rearrangement joins TRBV10-2 to TRBJ2-5; 8 bases are a match to TRBD2. Germline assignment: CDR1 WSHSY and CDR2 SAAADI. The junction had 3 bases not matched to a gene; V was cut back by 5 bases and J by 4 bases. The CDR3 has 13 residues. The DNA for the CDR3 is TGCGCCAGCAGTCCCAGCGGGAGAGAGACCCAGTACTTC. This codes for CASSPSGRETQYF.

The DNA of the CDR3 is TGCGCCAGCAGTCAATCGGTGCAGGGGGCACAAGAGACCCAGTACTTC. Amino acid sequence: CASSQSVQGAQETQYF. The chain couples TRBV23-1 to TRBJ2-5; TRBD1 matches at 8 bases. TRBV23-1 is reported as an ORF; its role is uncertain. V lost 0 bases, J lost 2 bases, and 5 bases stayed unmatched. The CDR3 is 16 amino acids.

The chain couples TRBV18 to TRBJ2-5, with 11 bases matching TRBD1. Per germline, CDR1 KGHSH and CDR2 LQKENI. This CDR3 region has 17 residues. Trimming took 3 bases from V and 5 from J; bases not matched to a gene: 11. The CDR3 coding sequence is TGTGCCAGCTCACCGGCCGGGACAGGGGGTTGGAGGGAGACCCAGTACTTC. Translating gives CASSPAGTGGWRETQYF.

The chain uses TRBV30 and TRBJ2-7; D may correspond to TRBD1 or TRBD2 (6 bases each). The CDR3 runs 16 residues. Germline CDR1 and CDR2: GTSNPN and SVGIG (reference sequence). Trimming took 3 bases from V and 0 from J, leaving 18 bases between them. CDR3 sequence reads: CAWSGSRGHSSYEQYF. The CDR3 DNA is TGTGCCTGGAGCGGGAGCAGGGGCCATAGCTCCTACGAGCAGTACTTC.

This clone showed up just a few times. The chain couples TRBV4-1 to TRBJ1-1, with D perhaps matching TRBD1 (5 bases). This CDR3 has 14 residues. The V gene lost 1 base and the J gene lost 7 bases, with 13 bases spanning the gap. The germline V gene encodes CDR1 MGHRA and CDR2 YSYEKL. The CDR3 DNA reads as TGCGCCAGCAGCCAAGTGGGACCCTATGATGAAGCTTTCTTT. Encoded protein: CASSQVGPYDEAFF.